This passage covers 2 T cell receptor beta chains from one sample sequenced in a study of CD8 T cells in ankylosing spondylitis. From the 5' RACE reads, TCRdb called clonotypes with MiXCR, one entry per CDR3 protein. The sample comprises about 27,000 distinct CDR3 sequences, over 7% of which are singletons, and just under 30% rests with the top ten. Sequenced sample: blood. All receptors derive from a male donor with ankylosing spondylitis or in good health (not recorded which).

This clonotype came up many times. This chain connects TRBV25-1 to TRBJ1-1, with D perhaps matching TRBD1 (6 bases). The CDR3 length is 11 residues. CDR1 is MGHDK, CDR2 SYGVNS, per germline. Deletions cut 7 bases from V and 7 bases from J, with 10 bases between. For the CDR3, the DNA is TGTGCCAGCATTCTGGACAGTGAAGCTTTCTTT. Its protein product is CASILDSEAFF.

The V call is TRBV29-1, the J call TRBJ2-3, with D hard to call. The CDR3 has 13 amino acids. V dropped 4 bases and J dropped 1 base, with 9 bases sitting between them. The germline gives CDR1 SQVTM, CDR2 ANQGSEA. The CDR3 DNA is TGCAGCGTTGGGGTTTTGGGCACAGATACGCAGTATTTT. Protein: CSVGVLGTDTQYF.